This T cell receptor (beta chain) was observed in a study of blood T cell repertoires in COVID-19. The data were produced by immunoSEQ multiplex PCR, yet TCRdb's version contains in-frame clones alone and is incomplete. The sample carries around 190,000 clones, about 88% recorded once. Germline loops: CDR1 LNHDA, CDR2 SQIVND (reference sequence). Deletions cut 3 bases from V and 2 bases from J, with 24 bases between. This CDR3 contains 19 residues. J is TRBJ2-3 and V is TRBV19, with a weak D call TRBD2 (6 bases). The material sequenced was peripheral blood. The receptor's source is a middle-aged man with COVID-19, enrolled during active disease. CDR3 amino acids: CASSIFYRSSAVSTDTQYF. The CDR3 DNA is TGTGCCAGTAGTATCTTTTATCGGTCTAGCGCGGTATCCACAGATACGCAGTATTTT.